The 8 T cell receptor beta chains listed next were all sequenced from one sample in a study of graft-versus-host responses after intestinal transplantation. Profiling relied on immunoSEQ multiplex PCR, and the TCRdb table lists in-frame clones only, not all of them. Seen here are tens of thousands of clones, around nine tenths observed once, and the top ten hold roughly 0.31%. Their antigen targets remain unknown. The specimen comprised unstimulated CD4+ T cells sorted from spleen or lymph node cells, sampled before intestinal transplant. The receptors were sampled from a human donor who received an intestinal transplant.

The chain uses TRBV4-1 and TRBJ1-3; D not resolved. The germline CDR1 and CDR2 sequences are MGHRA and YSYEKL. This CDR3 is 19 amino acids long. V dropped 5 bases and J dropped 0 bases, with 23 bases sitting between them. The CDR3 coding sequence is TGCGCCAGCAGCGGCCGAGGAGATCTTCTTCTAAGCTCTGGAAACACCATATATTTT. This translates into CASSGRGDLLLSSGNTIYF.

This clone has just a few counts. The chain employs TRBV5-6 and TRBJ1-2, with a tentative D call TRBD1 (5 bases). V lost 4 bases, J lost 4 bases, and 11 bases lay in between. Germline CDR1 and CDR2: SGHDT and YYEEEE. This CDR3 spans 13 amino acids. Here the CDR3 reads CASSRGVGYGYTF. CDR3 DNA sequence: TGTGCCAGCAGCCGGGGGGTGGGCTATGGCTACACCTTC.

This chain connects TRBV28 to TRBJ2-3, with D perhaps matching TRBD1 (6 bases). V shed 6 bases and J shed 7 bases, with 11 bases lying between them. The CDR3 has 12 residues. The germline CDR1 and CDR2 sequences are MDHEN and SYDVKM. The DNA of the CDR3 is TGTGCCAGCAGCTCAGGGGTCCATACGCAGTATTTT. It codes for CASSSGVHTQYF. The whole variable domain, filled in from reference TRBV28 and TRBJ2-3, reads DVKVTQSSRYLVKRTGEKVFLECVQDMDHENMFWYRQDPGLGLRLIYFSYDVKMKEKGDIPEGYSVSREKKERFSLILESASTNQTSMYLCASSSGVHTQYFGPGTRLTVL.

This chain uses TRBV5-1 with TRBJ2-3; 7 bases are shared with TRBD2. The CDR3 is made up of 14 amino acids. After removal of 3 bases from V and 1 base from J, the junction contained 2 bases not matched to a gene. Germline V gene sequence: CDR1 SGHRS, CDR2 YFSETQ. DNA of the CDR3: TGCGCCAGCAGCTCTCTAGCGGGCACAGATACGCAGTATTTT. Protein product: CASSSLAGTDTQYF.

CDR3: CASPGQGYEQYF. The DNA for the CDR3 is TGTGCCAGCCCGGGACAGGGGTACGAGCAGTACTTC. The chain combines TRBV28 with TRBJ2-7, with 10 bases that match TRBD1. V gave up 8 bases and J gave up 4 bases; unmatched junction bases: 2. The germline V gene has CDR1 MDHEN and CDR2 SYDVKM. The CDR3 is made up of 12 amino acids.

The rearrangement joins TRBV5-1 to TRBJ1-1, with D tentatively TRBD1 (5 bases). V was cut by 0 bases and J by 5 bases, with 11 bases left in between. This CDR3 region has 14 residues. The germline V gene has CDR1 SGHRS and CDR2 YFSETQ. In DNA, the CDR3 is TGCGCCAGCAGCTTGGAGTCGGGGGGTACTGAAGCTTTCTTT. It encodes CASSLESGGTEAFF.

This CDR3 is CASSQFSGRNHEQYF. The CDR3 nucleotides read TGTGCCAGCAGCCAATTTAGCGGGAGGAACCACGAGCAGTACTTC. The chain couples TRBV14 to TRBJ2-7; 10 nucleotides match TRBD2. This CDR3 region has 15 residues. Germline V gives CDR1 SGHDN, CDR2 FVKESK. The J segment lost 5 bases and the V segment lost 2 bases, leaving 6 bases of the junction unmatched.

The chain couples TRBV5-1 to TRBJ2-5; D assignment may be TRBD1 or TRBD2 (5 bases each). CDR1 and CDR2 (germline): SGHRS, YFSETQ. The CDR3 has 13 residues. Trimming cost V 4 bases and J 7 bases, with 14 bases left between them. The CDR3 nucleotides are TGCGCCAGCAGCCTGGACACGGCGGGGACCCAGTACTTC. Its protein is CASSLDTAGTQYF. Drawing the rest from reference TRBV5-1 and TRBJ2-5, the complete variable domain is KAGVTQTPRYLIKTRGQQVTLSCSPISGHRSVSWYQQTPGQGLQFLFEYFSETQRNKGNFPGRFSGRQFSNSRSEMNVSTLELGDSALYLCASSLDTAGTQYFGPGTRLLVL.